This T cell receptor (beta chain) was retrieved from a study of CD8+ T cells in alopecia areata. Across the whole study: It was oral tofacitinib, at 5 to 10 mg twice daily, that treated patients received.

The CDR3 covers 15 residues. Looked up from germline, CDR1 is SEHNR and CDR2 is FQNEAQ (reference sequence). Between the trimmed V and J ends, which lost 4 bases and 3 bases, there was a span of 13 bases. Treatment defined: oral pan-JAK inhibitor, 5-10 mg twice daily. The study's findings and limits: The study found tofacitinib significantly decreased scalp clonality and expanded CD8+ clones among the top 100. It was observed that many expanded lesional clones persisted in scalp and blood during tofacitinib. Scalp samples also contribute reads from the resident alphabeta T cells found in normal skin.

This clone was picked up one time. What it recognizes is unknown. After isolation, RNA underwent reverse transcription to generate cDNA as the sequencing template. Profiling relied on immunoSEQ multiplex PCR, and the TCRdb table lists in-frame clones only, not all of them. The data contain fewer than 150,000 clones, around 82% of them singletons. The sequenced sample was CD8+ T cells sorted from blood, obtained at week 4, from a patient treated with tofacitinib. This clonotype originated in a human donor with alopecia areata. The rearrangement uses TRBV7-9 and TRBJ2-1; D is perhaps TRBD1 (6 bases). CDR3 in amino acids: CASSSTGTRYNEQFF. DNA for the CDR3: TGTGCCAGCAGCTCGACCGGGACACGCTACAATGAGCAGTTCTTC.